Listed here are 28 T cell receptor beta chains from one sample, sequenced in a study of CD8 T cells in Susac syndrome (dated by TCRdb to between 2018 and 2020). Library creation used the immunoSEQ multiplex PCR assay. RNA was extracted with the RNeasy kit and roughly 0.5 to 1 ug was reverse transcribed using random hexamers. TCRdb reprocessing: public reads trimmed at Q25 with fastp, clones called with MiXCR, in-frame beta chains kept. Each record represents a unique CDR3 protein, reported with the most common genes and DNA among its rows. This sample has roughly 190,000 distinct CDR3 sequences in its table, and about 94% of those were observed once. 0.085% to 0.11% of the sample is in the top ten clones. The source material was CD4+ T cells from PBMCs. These receptors were obtained from a human donor in good health.

This sequence joins TRBV20-1 and TRBJ1-3; possible D gene TRBD1, 6 bases. The CDR3 consists of 12 residues. V gave up 5 bases and J gave up 5 bases, with 10 bases separating them. From germline, CDR1 is DFQATT and CDR2 SNEGSKA (reference sequence). This chain's CDR3 is CSAYRDRNTIYF. The CDR3, as DNA: TGCAGTGCTTACAGGGACAGAAACACCATATATTTT.

This sequence joins TRBV20-1 and TRBJ2-7; 9 bases map to TRBD1. Germline V gene data show CDR1 as DFQATT and CDR2 as SNEGSKA (reference sequence). The V gene end was trimmed by 4 bases and the J gene end by 2 bases; junction bases not matched to a gene: 6. The CDR3 extends over 14 amino acids. CDR3 protein: CSAKPRDRAYEQYF. The CDR3, as DNA: TGCAGTGCTAAACCTCGGGACAGGGCCTACGAGCAGTACTTC.

This chain joins TRBV23-1 and TRBJ1-2, with 9 bases matching TRBD1. TRBV23-1 is treated as an ORF (open reading frame) with a function not yet certain. The CDR3 runs 17 residues. Trimming at V came to 8 bases and at J to 8 bases, leaving 21 bases not matched to a gene. The DNA for the CDR3 is TGCGCCAGCCAAAACCTTGCACCGGGACAGGGTGTTGTCGGCTACACCTTC. Translation: CASQNLAPGQGVVGYTF.

V is TRBV14 and J is TRBJ2-1, with no clear D. Germline V gene lookup returns CDR1 SGHDN and CDR2 FVKESK. V lost 0 bases, J lost 8 bases, and 5 bases lay in between. This CDR3 is 12 amino acids long. The DNA for the CDR3 is TGTGCCAGCAGCCAAGATAGGTATGAGCAGTTCTTC. Amino acids: CASSQDRYEQFF.

The V and J genes are TRBV11-2 and TRBJ2-1, with 7 bases fitting TRBD1. This CDR3 has 14 residues. The V gene's germline CDR1 is SGHAT and CDR2 FQNNGV. The J segment lost 9 bases and the V segment lost 4 bases, leaving 9 bases of the junction unmatched. The CDR3, as DNA: TGTGCCAGCAGCTGGTCGACAGGGAGCACTGAGCAGTTCTTC. It specifies CASSWSTGSTEQFF.

The chain links TRBV30 to TRBJ2-7; D perhaps matches TRBD1 (6 bases). The CDR3 has 13 amino acids. The germline V and J ends were trimmed by 2 bases and 3 bases, with 11 bases remaining between them. Looked up from germline, CDR1 is GTSNPN and CDR2 is SVGIG (reference sequence). The CDR3 sequence is CAWSQRQDYEQYF. The CDR3 nucleotides read TGTGCCTGGAGTCAGCGACAGGACTACGAGCAGTACTTC.

The gene calls are TRBV20-1 and TRBJ1-1; TRBD1 aligns across 9 bases. The CDR3 totals 16 residues. The germline CDR1 and CDR2 sequences are DFQATT and SNEGSKA (reference sequence). The V segment lost 0 bases and the J segment 5 bases; nucleotides outside the gene matches: 10. In DNA form, the CDR3 reads TGCAGTGCTAGAGACGCTCGACAGGGGGGAAGGACTGAAGCTTTCTTT. This translates into CSARDARQGGRTEAFF.

In DNA form, the CDR3 reads TGTGCCAGCAGCTTAGCAGGCCTTGGAGAGACCCAGTACTTC. It yields the protein CASSLAGLGETQYF. This sequence joins TRBV7-2 and TRBJ2-5, with D unresolved. The CDR3 is made up of 14 amino acids. Germline V gives CDR1 SGHTA, CDR2 FQGNSA. V shed 0 bases and J shed 4 bases, with 9 bases lying between them.

The rearrangement uses TRBV5-1 and TRBJ2-6; 7 nucleotides agree with TRBD1. Germline CDR1 is SGHRS and CDR2 is YFSETQ. The CDR3 covers 16 residues. Trimming took 1 base from V and 3 from J; bases not matched to a gene: 4. The CDR3 protein is CASSLHRGGGANVLTF. CDR3 nucleotide sequence: TGCGCCAGCAGCTTGCACAGGGGTGGTGGGGCCAACGTCCTGACTTTC.

The chain uses TRBV24-1 and TRBJ2-1; no clear D gene. The germline gives CDR1 KGHDR, CDR2 SFDVKD. This CDR3 is 11 amino acids long. V gave up 3 bases and J gave up 9 bases, with 5 bases separating them. The CDR3 DNA reads TGTGCCACCAGTGATCCTCGTGAGCAGTTCTTC. It encodes CATSDPREQFF.

The V call is TRBV2, the J call TRBJ1-5; maybe TRBD1 (5 bases). V was clipped by 7 bases and J by 5 bases, with 12 bases between them. Germline V lookup: CDR1 SNHLY, CDR2 FYNNEI. The CDR3 has 13 residues. CDR3 residues: CASNLGGDQPQHF. The CDR3 DNA sequence: TGTGCCAGCAACCTAGGAGGGGATCAGCCCCAGCATTTT.

The chain combines TRBV12-3 or TRBV12-4 with TRBJ2-3; the match to TRBD2 covers 10 bases. Losses at the gene ends were 5 bases for V and 1 base for J; bases not matched to a gene: 3. The CDR3 extends over 15 amino acids. The CDR3 loop is CASSPGTSGTDTQYF. The CDR3 region has the DNA TGTGCCAGCAGTCCCGGGACTAGCGGCACAGATACGCAGTATTTT.

This chain connects TRBV20-1 to TRBJ1-1, with D maybe TRBD1 (5 bases). Germline V gene lookup returns CDR1 DFQATT and CDR2 SNEGSKA (reference sequence). The CDR3 is 12 residues long. V was trimmed by 2 bases and J by 4 bases, leaving 8 bases between them. The CDR3 coding sequence is TGCAGTGCTAGACAGGGAAGCACTGAAGCTTTCTTT. It yields the protein CSARQGSTEAFF.

The chain recombines TRBV3-1 with TRBJ2-7; 12 nucleotides match TRBD2. Germline V lookup: CDR1 LGHDT, CDR2 YNNKEL (reference sequence). There are 16 residues in the CDR3. V trimming: 0 bases; J trimming: 5 bases; junction bases outside the gene matches: 5. The CDR3 DNA sequence: TGTGCCAGCAGCCAAGAGCTAGCGGGAGGGCCCGACGAGCAGTACTTC. As protein: CASSQELAGGPDEQYF.

A note on this clonotype: Relative to the germline gene, one junction end is altered; a read error may explain this. The chain is built from TRBV29-1 and TRBJ2-1; no clear D gene. The CDR3 has 8 amino acids. The germline V gene encodes CDR1 SQVTM and CDR2 ANQGSEA. The CDR3: CSVEAGIF. DNA of the CDR3: TGCAGCGTTGAAGCGGGCATATTC.

This chain connects TRBV12-3 or TRBV12-4 to TRBJ1-5; D remains unclear. The CDR3 covers 14 residues. The V end was cut by 8 bases, the J end by 0 bases, with 11 bases between. The CDR3 bases are TGTGCCAGCGCGGCACAATATAGCAATCAGCCCCAGCATTTT. It is translated as CASAAQYSNQPQHF.

The V call is TRBV18, the J call TRBJ2-7; 7 bases are shared with TRBD2. The CDR3 length is 18 residues. Germline CDR1 is KGHSH and CDR2 is LQKENI. V was pared by 0 bases and J by 0 bases, with 11 bases of the junction left unmatched. CDR3 sequence: CASSPPLRSRTSSYEQYF. In DNA, the CDR3 is TGTGCCAGCTCACCACCTCTAAGGTCTAGGACTAGCTCCTACGAGCAGTACTTC.

The V and J genes are TRBV27 and TRBJ1-5, with D possibly matching TRBD1 (5 bases). The CDR3 contains 14 residues. The germline CDR1 and CDR2 sequences are MNHEY and SMNVEV (reference sequence). Trimming cost V 3 bases and J 6 bases, with 12 bases left between them. CDR3 in amino acids: CASSFEGVGQPQHF. CDR3 nucleotides: TGTGCCAGCAGTTTTGAAGGGGTAGGTCAGCCCCAGCATTTT.

V is TRBV29-1 and J is TRBJ1-2; D call uncertain. Germline CDR1 is SQVTM and CDR2 is ANQGSEA. The CDR3 covers 13 residues. V lost 2 bases and J lost 4, with 11 bases in between. The CDR3 nucleotides are TGCAGCGTTGAAACGGGATGGGCCTATGGCTACACCTTC. Amino acid sequence: CSVETGWAYGYTF. The whole variable domain, filled in from reference TRBV29-1 and TRBJ1-2, reads SAVISQKPSRDICQRGTSLTIQCQVDSQVTMMFWYRQQPGQSLTLIATANQGSEATYESGFVIDKFPISRPNLTFSTLTVSNMSPEDSSIYLCSVETGWAYGYTFGSGTRLTVV.

V is TRBV30 and J is TRBJ1-1; D not certain. CDR3 length: 13 amino acids. From germline, CDR1 is GTSNPN and CDR2 SVGIG (reference sequence). Trimming cost V 5 bases and J 3 bases, with 13 bases left between them. This CDR3 is CAWCSELYTEAFF. CDR3 nucleotides: TGTGCCTGGTGTTCAGAGTTGTACACTGAAGCTTTCTTT.

The V call is TRBV20-1, the J call TRBJ2-7; 8 nucleotides line up with TRBD1. Germline V gene sequence: CDR1 DFQATT, CDR2 SNEGSKA (reference sequence). V shed 6 bases, J shed 6 bases, and the junction held 10 bases outside the gene matches. This CDR3 is built from 13 residues. Here the CDR3 DNA reads TGCAGTGCGCCAAGACAGGGGCTGATCGAGCAGTACTTC. Amino acid sequence: CSAPRQGLIEQYF.

This clonotype has more than one count but fewer than ten. V gene TRBV7-2 combines with J gene TRBJ2-4, with a tentative D call TRBD1 (5 bases). V was shortened by 6 bases and J by 8 bases, with 14 bases between the two germline ends. The germline CDR1 and CDR2 sequences are SGHTA and FQGNSA. This CDR3 has 13 residues. The CDR3 reads CASSFQGGDIQYF. For the CDR3, the DNA is TGTGCCAGCAGTTTCCAGGGTGGGGACATTCAGTACTTC.

The chain uses TRBV20-1 and TRBJ1-1; D call uncertain. CDR1 is DFQATT, CDR2 SNEGSKA, per germline (reference sequence). V gave up 3 bases and J gave up 6 bases, with 20 bases separating them. This CDR3 region has 15 residues. This chain's CDR3 is CSASAAPLSQSEAFF. The CDR3 DNA sequence: TGCAGTGCTAGCGCGGCCCCGTTAAGTCAGTCTGAAGCTTTCTTT.

The chain recombines TRBV29-1 with TRBJ1-4, with 7 bases lining up with TRBD1. The V gene end was trimmed by 3 bases and the J gene end by 3 bases; junction bases not matched to a gene: 4. Per germline, CDR1 SQVTM and CDR2 ANQGSEA. This CDR3 is built from 14 residues. CDR3 DNA: TGCAGCGTTGATGTCGGGACAGCTAATGAAAAACTGTTTTTT. Translation: CSVDVGTANEKLFF.

The chain recombines TRBV29-1 with TRBJ2-1; 9 positions match TRBD2. V lost 0 bases, J lost 4 bases, and 7 bases stayed unmatched. The CDR3 totals 16 residues. In germline, CDR1 is SQVTM, CDR2 ANQGSEA. The CDR3, as DNA: TGCAGCGTTGAAGAAATAGCGGGAGAGAGGTACAATGAGCAGTTCTTC. Translation gives CSVEEIAGERYNEQFF.

This chain joins TRBV5-1 and TRBJ2-2; possible D gene TRBD2, 6 bases. This CDR3 has 14 residues. V dropped 5 bases and J dropped 4 bases, with 12 bases sitting between them. The germline V gene encodes CDR1 SGHRS and CDR2 YFSETQ. CDR3 sequence reads: CASRYSGFTGELFF. The DNA for the CDR3 is TGCGCCAGCAGATATAGCGGTTTCACCGGGGAGCTGTTTTTT.

The gene calls are TRBV28 and TRBJ1-5; no definite D call. The CDR3 contains 14 residues. With 2 bases removed from V and 4 bases from J, the gap between germline ends came to 9 bases. Germline V CDR1 and CDR2: MDHEN, SYDVKM. CDR3 amino acids: CASSLGVGNQPQHF. The DNA of the CDR3 is TGTGCCAGCAGTTTAGGGGTCGGAAATCAGCCCCAGCATTTT.

The rearrangement uses TRBV23-1 and TRBJ1-2, with 8 bases matching TRBD1. TRBV23-1 is an ORF, and what it does is uncertain. V gave up 1 base and J gave up 1 base; unmatched junction bases: 8. The CDR3 contains 17 residues. The CDR3 loop reads CASSQFTGGIDNYGYTF. DNA for the CDR3: TGCGCCAGCAGTCAATTTACAGGGGGGATAGATAACTATGGCTACACCTTC.